This T cell receptor beta chain is drawn from a study of T cell responses to AZD1222 COVID-19 vaccine. Repertoires were generated with immunoSEQ multiplex PCR, while TCRdb's copy carries only in-frame clones and drops some. The data contain about 110,000 clones, 70% to 90% of them singletons. Of note for this clone: Its antigen is unidentified.

The CDR3 runs to 15 residues. V gave up 2 bases and J gave up 2 bases, with 11 bases separating them. Germline lookup yields CDR1 SGHRS and CDR2 YFSETQ. Notes on the study in general: Donor demographics were predominantly white British with a female majority; clonal diversity may be underestimated.

The sequences come from peripheral blood, collected on day 0 of AZD1222 vaccination. The clonotype originates from an adult in good health. The rearrangement joins TRBV5-1 to TRBJ1-3, with a possible D match to TRBD1 (5 bases). CDR3 DNA sequence: TGCGCCAGCAGCTTTTCGGCGGGGCCTGGAAACACCATATATTTT. Translating it yields CASSFSAGPGNTIYF.